This TCR beta chain originates from a study of blood T cell repertoires in COVID-19. TCRdb's table, derived via immunoSEQ multiplex PCR, lists solely in-frame clones and lacks some. Altogether around 130,000 clones are present, around 80% being singletons, with the ten largest covering 1.9%. With 2 bases removed from V and 1 base from J, the gap between germline ends came to 11 bases. CDR1 and CDR2 from the germline V gene are ENHRY and SYGVKD. This CDR3 has 15 residues. Input material: peripheral blood. The clonotype was recovered from a man between 65 and 85 years old with acute or convalescent COVID-19. The chain has TRBV10-3 and TRBJ1-1; TRBD1 is a possible D gene (5 bases). DNA of the CDR3: TGTGCCATCAGTGAGGTACAGGCCGGGAACACTGAAGCTTTCTTT. It codes for CAISEVQAGNTEAFF.